The rows below give T cell receptor beta chains drawn from one sample of a study of cytomegalovirus exposure and HLA in healthy donors. The protocol was immunoSEQ multiplex PCR, while the TCRdb copy is restricted to in-frame clones and leaves out a portion. The sample carries approximately 100,000 clones, approximately 66% recorded once. Sequencing input: PBMCs. These receptors all come from a man aged 35 to 55 in good health and CMV-seropositive. Both conserved end residues are part of each CDR3. The order of the fields is J gene, D gene, V gene, clone size, CDR3 DNA, CDR3 protein. A D gene is named only where the DNA matches it firmly. Not all rows give a size; the values are once, few, many and, for expanded clones, a class.

>TRBJ1-2|TRBD1|TRBV4-2|NA
TGTGCCAGCAGCCAAGAGGCGGACAGGAACTATGGCTACACCTTC
CASSQEADRNYGYTF
>TRBJ2-1|NA|TRBV6-1|few
TGTGCCAGCAGTGAAGTGGGGGCATCACCGATATATGAGCAGTTCTTC
CASSEVGASPIYEQFF
>TRBJ2-1|NA|TRBV7-9|NA
TGTGCCAGCAGCTTACCGTACAATGAGCAGTTCTTC
CASSLPYNEQFF
>TRBJ2-2|TRBD1|TRBV12-5|NA
TGTGCTAGTGGTTCGTCCCCGGACAGGGGGGGATCCGGGGAGCTGTTTTTT
CASGSSPDRGGSGELFF
>TRBJ2-5|TRBD1|TRBV13|NA
TGTGCCAGCAGCTCTCGGGACAGGGGAATAGAGACCCAGTACTTC
CASSSRDRGIETQYF
>TRBJ2-5|NA|TRBV10-3|NA
TGTGCCATCAGTGAGCGGGGGGAGACCCAGTACTTC
CAISERGETQYF
>TRBJ2-3|NA|TRBV11-1|NA
TGTGCCAGCAGCTTATATACAGATACGCAGTATTTT
CASSLYTDTQYF
>TRBJ1-2|NA|TRBV9|NA
TGTGCCAGCAGCGTAGCGGGTCGGGCTAACTATGGCTACACCTTC
CASSVAGRANYGYTF
>TRBJ2-1|NA|TRBV7-2|NA
TGTGCCAGCAGCTTATCGAGGAGTGAGCAGTTCTTC
CASSLSRSEQFF
>TRBJ2-5|TRBD1|TRBV29-1|few
TGCAGCGCCCTGGGACAGGGGGTGTTAGAGACCCAGTACTTC
CSALGQGVLETQYF
>TRBJ2-7|TRBD2|TRBV7-8|NA
TGTGCCAGCAGCCTACTAGCGGGAATGGGCTACGAGCAGTACTTC
CASSLLAGMGYEQYF
>TRBJ2-5|NA|TRBV30|NA
TGTGCCTGGGCCCCAATGACTAGGGCTCAAGAGACCCAGTACTTC
CAWAPMTRAQETQYF
>TRBJ2-3|TRBD2|TRBV7-9|NA
TGTGCCAGCAGCGGACTAGCGGGAGATACGCAGTATTTT
CASSGLAGDTQYF
>TRBJ1-1|TRBD1|TRBV19|NA
TGTGCCAGTAGTACTTCGACAGGGCACATGGGGGCTGAAGCTTTCTTT
CASSTSTGHMGAEAFF
>TRBJ2-1|TRBD2|TRBV7-3|NA
TGTGCCAGCAGCTTACGTCCCCCGGGAGGAGGAGCCTACAATGAGCAGTTCTTC
CASSLRPPGGGAYNEQFF
>TRBJ1-2|TRBD1|TRBV4-2|NA
TGTGCCAGCAGCCGAGACGGTGTTTTGGACAGGGAGGGCTACACCTTC
CASSRDGVLDREGYTF
>TRBJ1-2|NA|TRBV6-1|NA
TGTGCCAGCAGTGAAGGGCGGGGGAACCATGGCTACACCTTC
CASSEGRGNHGYTF
>TRBJ1-1|NA|TRBV25-1|NA
TGTGCCAGCAGTGATGCCAAATTTGACGGGGTCCGGGAAGCTTTCTTT
CASSDAKFDGVREAFF
>TRBJ2-5|TRBD1|TRBV7-3|NA
TGTGCCAGCAGCTCGGGACAGCTGGTAGGGGAGACCCAGTACTTC
CASSSGQLVGETQYF
>TRBJ2-3|TRBD1|TRBV29-1|NA
TGCAGCGCCCCGACAGGGGTCTCAGATACGCAGTATTTT
CSAPTGVSDTQYF
>TRBJ2-7|TRBD1|TRBV30|NA
TGTGCCTGGATCCGACCCGGGACAGGGAGTCCCTACGAGCAGTACTTC
CAWIRPGTGSPYEQYF
>TRBJ1-5|TRBD1|TRBV19|few
TGTGCCAGTAGTATAGTGGCAGGGGGCGGTCAGCCCCAGCATTTT
CASSIVAGGGQPQHF
>TRBJ1-5|NA|TRBV7-9|few
TGTGCCAGCACCACGTCTACAGGGTCAGCCAATCAGCCCCAGCATTTT
CASTTSTGSANQPQHF
>TRBJ2-5|TRBD1|TRBV30|NA
TGTGCCTGGAGCGAGACAGGGACGCAAGAGACCCAGTACTTC
CAWSETGTQETQYF
>TRBJ2-1|NA|TRBV7-9|NA
TGTGCCAGCAGCTTAGAGGGGGGGTACAATGAGCAGTTCTTC
CASSLEGGYNEQFF
>TRBJ2-5|TRBD1|TRBV5-1|NA
TGCGCCAGCAGCCCCCGCCCGACAGGGTCCTTCCAAGAGACCCAGTACTTC
CASSPRPTGSFQETQYF
>TRBJ2-7|NA|TRBV27|NA
TGTGCCAGCAGTTTATCGACGGGACTCGCCTACGAGCAGTACTTC
CASSLSTGLAYEQYF
>TRBJ1-1|NA|TRBV4-1|many
TGCGCCAGCAGCCAAGGATGGGCCACTGAAGCTTTCTTT
CASSQGWATEAFF
>TRBJ1-4|NA|TRBV5-5|NA
TGTGCCAGCAGCTTGGAGGCGGGCCTCCTCAATGAAAAACTGTTTTTT
CASSLEAGLLNEKLFF
>TRBJ1-1|NA|TRBV7-9|NA
TGTTCCAGCAGCCCCGCAGGAGCAGGGGAAGCTTTCTTT
CSSSPAGAGEAFF
>TRBJ1-3|TRBD1|TRBV5-1|NA
TGCGCCAGCAGCTCGTTGACAGGGTTAGGTTCTGGAAACACCATATATTTT
CASSSLTGLGSGNTIYF
>TRBJ1-2|NA|TRBV28|NA
TGTGCCAGCAGTTTAAATGCAGGACTAATCGGCTACACCTTC
CASSLNAGLIGYTF
>TRBJ1-1|NA|TRBV4-3|once
TGCGCCAGCAGCCAAGATTCTTCAGGTATGAACACTGAAGCTTTCTTT
CASSQDSSGMNTEAFF
>TRBJ1-4|TRBD1|TRBV6-6|NA
TGTGCCAGCAGTTACTCGGTCAGGGGGCTGGTAAAACTGTTTTTT
CASSYSVRGLVKLFF
>TRBJ2-3|TRBD2|TRBV4-2|NA
TGTGCCAGCAGCCCAAGAGGACTAGCGGCTAGCACAGATACGCAGTATTTT
CASSPRGLAASTDTQYF
>TRBJ1-2|NA|TRBV5-1|NA
TGCGCCAGCAGCTTGGGGGATCCCGGGGCTAACTATGGCTACACCTTC
CASSLGDPGANYGYTF
>TRBJ2-3|NA|TRBV6-1|once
TGTGCCAGCAGTGCCATCAGGGGGGCAGATACGCAGTATTTT
CASSAIRGADTQYF
>TRBJ2-5|TRBD2|TRBV9|NA
TGTGCCAGCAGCGACGGGACTAGCGGGAACTGGGGGGTTGAAGAGACCCAGTACTTC
CASSDGTSGNWGVEETQYF
>TRBJ2-1|NA|TRBV2|NA
TGTGCCAGCAGTGGGGACACGAGGGATGAGCAGTTCTTC
CASSGDTRDEQFF
>TRBJ2-5|TRBD2|TRBV30|few
TGTGCCTGGGGACTAGCGGGAGCAGAGACCCAGTACTTC
CAWGLAGAETQYF
>TRBJ1-5|NA|TRBV6-5|NA
TGTGCCAGCAGTTACGGCAGCGATAGCAATCAGCCCCAGCATTTT
CASSYGSDSNQPQHF
>TRBJ2-1|TRBD1|TRBV28|NA
TGTGCCAGCAGTGTCCTGACGGGACAGGCCTACAATGAGCAGTTCTTC
CASSVLTGQAYNEQFF
>TRBJ2-7|NA|TRBV28|few
TGTGCCAGCAGAATACAGAGCTCCTACGAGCAGTACTTC
CASRIQSSYEQYF
>TRBJ1-4|TRBD1|TRBV7-2|NA
TGTGCCAGCAGCTATCAGGGGGGCGTAGGTGAAAAACTGTTTTTT
CASSYQGGVGEKLFF
>TRBJ2-1|NA|TRBV6-5|once
TGTGCCAGCGGGCCCGGAGTCAGGGGATTTGAGCAGTTCTTC
CASGPGVRGFEQFF
>TRBJ1-2|NA|TRBV28|once
TGTGCCAGCAGTCTTGGTCCCCTCGAGAAGGGCTACACCTTC
CASSLGPLEKGYTF
>TRBJ1-1|NA|TRBV4-1|NA
TGCGCCAGCAGCCAAGAAAACCAGGGAGGGATAGACACTGAAGCTTTCTTT
CASSQENQGGIDTEAFF
>TRBJ2-7|NA|TRBV2|NA
TGTGCCAGCAGTCCCTGGGAGGGGGCCTACGAGCAGTACTTC
CASSPWEGAYEQYF
>TRBJ2-2|TRBD1|TRBV27|NA
TGTGCCAGCAGTCGGCTCCCCGGGACAGGGGGAACCGGGGAGCTGTTTTTT
CASSRLPGTGGTGELFF